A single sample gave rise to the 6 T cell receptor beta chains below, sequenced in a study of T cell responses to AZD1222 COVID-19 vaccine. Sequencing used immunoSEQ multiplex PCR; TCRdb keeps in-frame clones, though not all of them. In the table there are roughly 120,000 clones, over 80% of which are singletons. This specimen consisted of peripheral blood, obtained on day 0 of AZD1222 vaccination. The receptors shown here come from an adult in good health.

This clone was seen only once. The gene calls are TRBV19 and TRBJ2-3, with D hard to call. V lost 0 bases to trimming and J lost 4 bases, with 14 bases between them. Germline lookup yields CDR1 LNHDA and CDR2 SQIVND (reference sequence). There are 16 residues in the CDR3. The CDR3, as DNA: TGTGCCAGTAGTATAGATCTTGGCAGTCCCCCAGATACGCAGTATTTT. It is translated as CASSIDLGSPPDTQYF.

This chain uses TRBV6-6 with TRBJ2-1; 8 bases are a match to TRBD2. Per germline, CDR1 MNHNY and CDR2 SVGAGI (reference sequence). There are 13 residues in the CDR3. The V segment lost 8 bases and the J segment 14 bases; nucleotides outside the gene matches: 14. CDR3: CASQYGRGGMKFF. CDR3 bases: TGTGCCAGCCAATATGGTCGGGGGGGCATGAAGTTCTTC.

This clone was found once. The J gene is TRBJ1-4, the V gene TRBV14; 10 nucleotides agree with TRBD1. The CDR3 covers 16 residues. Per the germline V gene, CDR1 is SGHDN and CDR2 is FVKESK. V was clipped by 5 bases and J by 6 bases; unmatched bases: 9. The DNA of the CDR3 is TGTGCCAGCAGCTATCGACAGGGGGCCTTTTATGAAAAACTGTTTTTT. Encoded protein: CASSYRQGAFYEKLFF.

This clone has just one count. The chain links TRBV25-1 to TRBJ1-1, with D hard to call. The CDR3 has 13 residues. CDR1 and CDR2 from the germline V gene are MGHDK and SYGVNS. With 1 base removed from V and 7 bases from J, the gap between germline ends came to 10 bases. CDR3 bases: TGTGCCAGCAGTGAATCGGTCGCCGTTGAAGCTTTCTTT. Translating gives CASSESVAVEAFF.

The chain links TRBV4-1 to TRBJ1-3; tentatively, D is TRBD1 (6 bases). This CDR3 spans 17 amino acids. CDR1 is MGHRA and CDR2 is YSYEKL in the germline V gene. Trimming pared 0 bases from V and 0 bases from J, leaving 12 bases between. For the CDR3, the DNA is TGCGCCAGCAGCCAAGATCGGGAGACAGGCTCTGGAAACACCATATATTTT. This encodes CASSQDRETGSGNTIYF.

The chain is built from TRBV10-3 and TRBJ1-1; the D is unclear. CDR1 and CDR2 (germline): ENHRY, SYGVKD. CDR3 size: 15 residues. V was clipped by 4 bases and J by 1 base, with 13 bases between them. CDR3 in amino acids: CAISGALDPNTEAFF. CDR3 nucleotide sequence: TGTGCCATCAGTGGGGCCCTAGACCCGAACACTGAAGCTTTCTTT.